This T cell receptor beta chain was captured by sequencing in a study of blood T cell repertoires in COVID-19. The overall study: Samples taken during acute and convalescent COVID-19 were collected in the United States, Italy and Spain. Nucleic acid was either cDNA or gDNA, and it came from T cells, B-cell-depleted T cells, or PBMCs.

Original data processing: Reference gene primers were amplified, and this amplification served to estimate nucleated cell counts. TCRdb's copy holds only in-frame clones and misses some; the assay was immunoSEQ multiplex PCR. The V and J calls and clone size were taken over from that table, and D and trimming were inferred from the DNA. This sample has some 42,000 clones, with 76% found just once. What was sequenced was peripheral blood. This sequence was found in a man older than 75 with acute or convalescent COVID-19.

As DNA, the CDR3 is TGTGCCAGCAGCCGCGGGACAGGGGGAAATCAGCCCCAGCATTTT. Its protein product is CASSRGTGGNQPQHF. The V call is TRBV3-1 (or the pseudogene TRBV3-2), the J call TRBJ1-5, with 11 bases lining up with TRBD1. The V and J ends lost 4 bases and 4 bases, in that order; junction bases with no gene match: 3. Looked up from germline, CDR1 is LGHDT and CDR2 is YNNKEL (reference sequence). There are 15 residues in the CDR3.